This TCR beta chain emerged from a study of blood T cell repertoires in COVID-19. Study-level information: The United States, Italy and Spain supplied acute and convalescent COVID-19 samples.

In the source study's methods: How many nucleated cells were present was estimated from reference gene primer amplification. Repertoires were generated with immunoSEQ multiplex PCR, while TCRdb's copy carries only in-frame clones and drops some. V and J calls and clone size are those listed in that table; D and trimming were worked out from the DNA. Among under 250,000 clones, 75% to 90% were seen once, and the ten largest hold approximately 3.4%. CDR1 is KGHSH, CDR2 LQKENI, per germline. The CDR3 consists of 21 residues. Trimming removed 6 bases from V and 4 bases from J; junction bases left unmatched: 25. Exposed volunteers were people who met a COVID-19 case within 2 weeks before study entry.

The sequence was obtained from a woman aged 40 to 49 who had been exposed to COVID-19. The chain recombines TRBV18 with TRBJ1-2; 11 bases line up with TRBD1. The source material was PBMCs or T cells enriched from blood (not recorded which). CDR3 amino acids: CASSLRTGGGSARANFYGYTF. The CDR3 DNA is TGTGCCAGCTCGCTGAGGACAGGGGGCGGTTCTGCAAGAGCAAATTTCTATGGCTACACCTTC.